This TCR beta chain stems from a study of kidney transplant recipient with SARS-CoV-2 infection (dated by TCRdb to the early 2020s). The data were produced on an Illumina MiSeq. Profiling of the peripheral T cell repertoire targeted human TCRbeta genes. As for how the authors treated the data: To account for variability over time, differences in clonotype abundance were tested using beta-binomial modelling. Expanded clonotypes were screened against the ImmuneCODE reference database of SARS-CoV-2-associated TCRs and were mapped to viral genome regions. Additional repertoire analyses examined TRBV gene usage, CDR3 length, CDR3 amino acid overlap between time points, distributions of clonotype abundance, and Jaccard similarity. The public reads were reprocessed in TCRdb via fastp at Q25 and MiXCR, keeping in-frame beta chains. Each CDR3 protein appears once, grouped with its most common genes and DNA. For this entry, the V and J calls and clone size follow TCRdb and not the study's own pipeline. The sample table holds fewer than 250,000 distinct CDR3 sequences, of which 25% to 30% were seen once. Almost 7.5% of the sample is in the top ten clones.

From its cysteine to its phenylalanine, the CDR3 spans 15 amino acids. The read is trimmed to its CDR3 DNA, 45 bases read in frame from base 1. V is pared back by 1 base and J by 8 bases, with 15 bases lying between the germline termini. Based on the germline V gene, the CDR1 and CDR2 sequences are MDHEN and SYDVKM. This clonotype was detected many times. This clone's antigen is unknown. Within one base of it there is no much larger clone, and no base qualities were kept. The time point label on this specimen signifies: pre-pandemic baseline sample and day 111 after first positive SARS-CoV-2 test. The chain is encoded by TRBV28 joined to TRBJ2-1, with the D gene call left open. This specimen consisted of a blood sample, obtained at baseline and on day 111 from a kidney transplant recipient. This clonotype was obtained from a male patient in his thirties who had COVID-19 and was a kidney transplant recipient. Because of the transplant, the T cells may be the graft donor's rather than the patient's own. The CDR3 reads CASSLYRAKAHEQFF. The DNA sequence is TGTGCCAGCAGTTTATATCGAGCGAAGGCCCATGAGCAGTTCTTC.